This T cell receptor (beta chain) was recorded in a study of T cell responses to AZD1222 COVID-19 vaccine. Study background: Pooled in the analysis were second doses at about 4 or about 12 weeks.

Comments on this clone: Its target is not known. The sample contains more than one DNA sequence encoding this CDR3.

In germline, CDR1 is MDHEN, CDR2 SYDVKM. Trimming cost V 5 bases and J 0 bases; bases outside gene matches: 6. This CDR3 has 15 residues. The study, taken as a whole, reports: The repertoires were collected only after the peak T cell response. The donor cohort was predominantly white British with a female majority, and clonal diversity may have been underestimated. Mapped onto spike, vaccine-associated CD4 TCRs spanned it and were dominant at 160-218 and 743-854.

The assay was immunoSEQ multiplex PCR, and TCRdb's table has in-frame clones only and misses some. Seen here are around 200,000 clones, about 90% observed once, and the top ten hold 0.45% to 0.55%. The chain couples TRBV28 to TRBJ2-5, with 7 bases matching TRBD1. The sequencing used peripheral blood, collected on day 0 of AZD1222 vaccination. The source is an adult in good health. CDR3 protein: CASSPLTGNQETQYF. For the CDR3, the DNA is TGTGCCAGCAGTCCTTTGACAGGGAACCAAGAGACCCAGTACTTC.